Listed here are 22 T cell receptor beta chains from one sample, sequenced in a study of T cells in Graves' hyperthyroidism and ophthalmopathy. RNA transcripts provided the source from which TCR beta CDR3 regions were amplified. In the first-round RT-PCR of the TCR CDR3, the HTBI primer set was used. TCRdb used MiXCR to reprocess the multiplex PCR reads, holding one entry per CDR3 protein. The sample lists about 500,000 distinct CDR3 sequences, more than 15% seen once, with approximately 15% in the top ten. What was sequenced was blood. The receptors originated from a woman aged 18-35 years with Graves' ophthalmopathy.

This clonotype was seen repeatedly, ten times or more. The gene calls are TRBV4-1 and TRBJ1-1; D gene unclear. The CDR3 loop spans 14 amino acids. Germline V lookup: CDR1 MGHRA, CDR2 YSYEKL. Deletions cut 2 bases from V and 0 bases from J, with 7 bases between. CDR3 sequence: CASSQKPMNTEAFF. CDR3 DNA: TGCGCCAGCAGCCAAAAACCGATGAACACTGAAGCTTTCTTT.

This clonotype turned up a few times. The rearrangement links TRBV12-3 or TRBV12-4 to TRBJ2-2, with unresolved D. The length of the CDR3 is 14 residues. V lost 6 bases to trimming and J lost 2 bases, with 10 bases between them. The CDR3 region is CASRSDLNTGELFF. The CDR3 DNA reads as TGTGCCAGCAGGTCAGACCTAAACACCGGGGAGCTGTTTTTT.

This clonotype was counted ten times or more. V and J are TRBV20-1 and TRBJ2-3; D ambiguous. This CDR3 comprises 14 residues. The germline gives CDR1 DFQATT, CDR2 SNEGSKA (reference sequence). The germline V and J ends were trimmed by 0 bases and 5 bases, with 12 bases remaining between them. The chain's CDR3 is CSARDLGFGDTQYF. The DNA of the CDR3 is TGCAGTGCTAGAGATTTGGGGTTTGGAGATACGCAGTATTTT.

This clonotype was detected a few times. The chain employs TRBV24-1 and TRBJ2-2, with D maybe TRBD2 (5 bases). Germline V gives CDR1 KGHDR, CDR2 SFDVKD. With 9 bases removed from V and 5 bases from J, the gap between germline ends came to 21 bases. The CDR3 consists of 16 residues. CDR3: CATGGKAGLDTGELFF. The CDR3 DNA follows: TGTGCCACCGGAGGAAAAGCCGGCCTCGATACCGGGGAGCTGTTTTTT.

This clonotype was recorded many times. The chain combines TRBV7-8 with TRBJ2-4, with 7 bases that match TRBD2. The germline V gene encodes CDR1 SGHVS and CDR2 FQNEAQ. The CDR3 loop spans 15 amino acids. With 2 bases clipped from V and 7 bases from J, the junction kept 8 bases outside the gene matches. In DNA, the CDR3 is TGTGCCAGCAGCTTAATCGGGCGAGCGGGGAACATTCAGTACTTC. The encoded protein is CASSLIGRAGNIQYF.

The sample holds many counts of this clonotype. The chain carries TRBV18 and TRBJ2-2; 8 bases fit TRBD1. The germline V gene has CDR1 KGHSH and CDR2 LQKENI. This CDR3 is built from 14 residues. V trimming: 9 bases; J trimming: 5 bases; junction bases outside the gene matches: 8. The CDR3: CASTADRVTGELFF. The CDR3, as DNA: TGTGCCAGTACAGCGGACAGGGTGACCGGGGAGCTGTTTTTT.

This clonotype was seen at least ten times. V is TRBV6-6 and J is TRBJ1-6; TRBD1 matches 7 bases. J was trimmed by 10 bases and V by 2 bases; bases with no gene match: 2. This CDR3 is 13 amino acids long. Germline V CDR1 and CDR2: MNHNY, SVGAGI (reference sequence). CDR3 DNA sequence: TGTGCCAGCAGTTACACAGGGGAGTCACCCCTCCACTTT. Its translation: CASSYTGESPLHF.

This clonotype was seen repeatedly, ten times or more. V is TRBV28 and J is TRBJ1-1, with 7 bases aligning to TRBD1. V was clipped by 8 bases and J by 5 bases; unmatched bases: 8. Germline V CDR1 and CDR2: MDHEN, SYDVKM. This CDR3 comprises 13 residues. The CDR3 region is CASFRGTQTEAFF. The CDR3 nucleotides are TGTGCCAGCTTCAGGGGGACTCAGACTGAAGCTTTCTTT. The full variable domain, with the rest looked up from reference TRBV28 and TRBJ1-1, is DVKVTQSSRYLVKRTGEKVFLECVQDMDHENMFWYRQDPGLGLRLIYFSYDVKMKEKGDIPEGYSVSREKKERFSLILESASTNQTSMYLCASFRGTQTEAFFGQGTRLTVV.

This clonotype was picked up many times. This rearrangement joins TRBV11-2 to TRBJ2-7, with 11 bases aligning to TRBD1. V trimming: 5 bases; J trimming: 2 bases; junction bases outside the gene matches: 5. CDR1 and CDR2 from the germline V gene are SGHAT and FQNNGV. CDR3 length: 15 residues. The CDR3 protein is CASSPGTGGPYEQYF. Here the CDR3 DNA reads TGTGCCAGCAGCCCCGGGACAGGGGGGCCCTACGAGCAGTACTTC.

This clonotype was seen a few times. The rearrangement uses TRBV5-1 and TRBJ1-1; 7 bases line up with TRBD1. Germline lookup yields CDR1 SGHRS and CDR2 YFSETQ. The CDR3 runs to 22 residues. With 1 base clipped from V and 1 base from J, the junction kept 25 bases outside the gene matches. The CDR3 nucleotides are TGCGCCAGCAGCTTGAATTTCCTGTCAGGGGGGGCCCTGACAACTTCGAACACTGAAGCTTTCTTT. Translated: CASSLNFLSGGALTTSNTEAFF.

Many counts were recorded for this clonotype. V is TRBV20-1 and J is TRBJ1-1; the D gene is possibly TRBD1 (6 bases). CDR3 size: 13 residues. Germline lookup yields CDR1 DFQATT and CDR2 SNEGSKA (reference sequence). V lost 3 bases to trimming and J lost 3 bases, with 11 bases between them. The CDR3 DNA sequence: TGCAGTGCTAGGCTAAGGGGGGACACTGAAGCTTTCTTT. It translates to CSARLRGDTEAFF.

This clonotype has only a few counts. The chain joins TRBV7-2 to TRBJ2-7, with 11 bases identical to TRBD1. The CDR3 is made up of 15 amino acids. Germline assignment: CDR1 SGHTA and CDR2 FQGNSA. J lost 6 bases, V lost 5 bases, and 9 bases had no gene match. CDR3 in DNA: TGTGCCAGCAGCCCAAGGACAGGGGGCGAGGGCGAGCAGTACTTC. Translated: CASSPRTGGEGEQYF. The full variable domain, rest sourced from reference TRBV7-2 and TRBJ2-7, is GAGVSQSPSNKVTEKGKDVELRCDPISGHTALYWYRQSLGQGLEFLIYFQGNSAPDKSGLPSDRFSAERTGGSVSTLTIQRTQQEDSAVYLCASSPRTGGEGEQYFGPGTRLTVT.

This clonotype was recorded at least ten times. The rearrangement joins TRBV2 to TRBJ2-1; a weak D match, TRBD2 (6 bases). Trimming removed 6 bases at V and 3 bases at J, with 12 bases between. Looked up from germline, CDR1 is SNHLY and CDR2 is FYNNEI. The CDR3 has 14 amino acids. The CDR3 sequence: CASRPGGDYNEQFF. In DNA form, the CDR3 reads TGTGCCAGCAGGCCAGGAGGGGACTACAATGAGCAGTTCTTC. The whole variable domain, remainder taken from reference TRBV2 and TRBJ2-1, is EPEVTQTPSHQVTQMGQEVILRCVPISNHLYFYWYRQILGQKVEFLVSFYNNEISEKSEIFDDQFSVERPDGSNFTLKIRSTKLEDSAMYFCASRPGGDYNEQFFGPGTRLTVL.

This clonotype was counted ten times or more. The chain employs TRBV10-3 and TRBJ2-7; TRBD1 matches 8 bases. V was pared by 6 bases and J by 2 bases, with 3 bases of the junction left unmatched. The CDR3 consists of 13 residues. Germline values: CDR1 ENHRY, CDR2 SYGVKD. This CDR3 reads CAIRTGEAYEQYF. Here the CDR3 DNA reads TGTGCCATCAGGACAGGGGAGGCCTACGAGCAGTACTTC.

V and J are TRBV20-1 and TRBJ1-6, with unresolved D. CDR3 length: 15 residues. The germline V and J ends were trimmed by 2 bases and 7 bases, with 15 bases remaining between them. Germline assignment: CDR1 DFQATT and CDR2 SNEGSKA (reference sequence). In DNA form, the CDR3 reads TGCAGTGCTAGACGGGTGCAGACCTCGAATTCACCCCTCCACTTT. Protein sequence: CSARRVQTSNSPLHF.

In its sample, this clonotype was seen many times. The chain carries TRBV20-1 and TRBJ1-6, with a tentative D call TRBD1 (5 bases). The CDR3 sequence is 15 residues long. From germline, CDR1 is DFQATT and CDR2 SNEGSKA (reference sequence). V lost 5 bases and J lost 9, with 20 bases in between. CDR3 coding DNA: TGCAGTGCTTCCCGGGACGGAACCTCCACTTCACCCCTCCACTTT. Its protein is CSASRDGTSTSPLHF.

This clonotype was detected many times. The chain is built from TRBV13 and TRBJ2-7; 9 bases align to TRBD2. The CDR3 has 15 residues. The germline V gene has CDR1 PRHDT and CDR2 FYEKMQ (reference sequence). Trimming cost V 5 bases and J 5 bases; bases outside gene matches: 10. The CDR3 DNA follows: TGTGCCAGCAGCCTCGGAGCGGGGGGCGGCGACGAGCAGTACTTC. Its translation is CASSLGAGGGDEQYF.

Many counts were recorded for this clonotype. V usage is TRBV7-9 and J usage is TRBJ2-3; TRBD2 aligns across 8 bases. The CDR3 length is 16 residues. Unmatched junction bases numbered 10, after V lost 4 bases and J lost 4 bases. The germline CDR1 and CDR2 sequences are SEHNR and FQNEAQ (reference sequence). CDR3 residues: CASSSPPGTSADTQYF. CDR3 nucleotides: TGTGCCAGCAGCTCGCCACCCGGGACTAGTGCAGATACGCAGTATTTT.

This clonotype has more than one count but fewer than ten. The V call is TRBV4-3, the J call TRBJ1-1; D unresolved. The V end was cut by 0 bases, the J end by 7 bases, with 6 bases between. The CDR3 runs 12 residues. CDR1 LGHNA and CDR2 YSLEER come from the germline V gene. The CDR3 loop is CASSQDGLEAFF. CDR3 sequence (DNA): TGCGCCAGCAGCCAAGATGGGCTTGAAGCTTTCTTT.

This clonotype was picked up a small number of times. This chain uses TRBV7-9 with TRBJ1-5; the match to TRBD1 covers 12 bases. Germline assignment: CDR1 SEHNR and CDR2 FQNEAQ (reference sequence). Trimming cost V 4 bases and J 2 bases; bases outside gene matches: 6. The CDR3 extends over 17 amino acids. CDR3 in amino acids: CASSYGTGGLGNQPQHF. CDR3 nucleotide sequence: TGTGCCAGCAGCTACGGGACAGGGGGCCTCGGCAATCAGCCCCAGCATTTT.

This clonotype was found many times. The chain links TRBV30 to TRBJ1-2, with D uncertain. Per germline, CDR1 GTSNPN and CDR2 SVGIG (reference sequence). The CDR3 totals 11 residues. V shed 3 bases and J shed 1 base, with 3 bases lying between them. This chain's CDR3 is CAWRSNYGYTF. The CDR3 DNA reads TGTGCCTGGAGGAGTAACTATGGCTACACCTTC.

This clonotype was picked up many times. The chain recombines TRBV6-2 or TRBV6-3 with TRBJ2-1; 12 bases line up with TRBD2. Unmatched junction bases numbered 9, after V lost 6 bases and J lost 6 bases. Germline lookup yields CDR1 MNHEY and CDR2 SVGEGT. The CDR3 extends over 16 amino acids. This chain's CDR3 is CASRRPGTSGFNEQFF. The CDR3 DNA sequence: TGTGCCAGCAGACGCCCCGGGACTAGCGGGTTCAATGAGCAGTTCTTC.